A selection of T cell receptor beta chains follows, all from one sample in a study of radiation and T cells in renal cell carcinoma. Repertoires were generated with immunoSEQ multiplex PCR, while TCRdb's copy carries only in-frame clones and drops some. In the table there are more than 75,000 clones, 80% to 90% of which are singletons. The source was blood, collected from a patient whose treatment included radiotherapy and nephrectomy. Receptors were obtained from a woman aged 45 to 65 with renal cell carcinoma. Both conserved end residues are part of each CDR3. The D gene is left open where the match is weak. Clone size, where shown, is once, few, many, or a class for clones that have expanded.

J gene,V gene,D gene,CDR3 length,clone size,CDR3 DNA,CDR3 protein
TRBJ1-1,TRBV19,-,10,few,TGTGCCAGTGGGGAGGCTGAAGCTTTCTTT,CASGEAEAFF
TRBJ2-7,TRBV11-2,-,14,-,TGTGCCAGCAGCTTAGAAACAGGGTCGTACGAGCAGTACTTC,CASSLETGSYEQYF
TRBJ1-1,TRBV5-4,-,13,once,TGTGCCAGCAGCTACCCGGGGGGGGGTGTACCTTTCTTT,CASSYPGGGVPFF
TRBJ1-2,TRBV6-5,TRBD1,15,-,TGTGCCAGCAGTCTAAATATACAGGGGGCGGGAGGCTACACCTTC,CASSLNIQGAGGYTF
TRBJ1-2,TRBV28,TRBD1,14,-,TGTGCCAGCAGTGATCAGGGGGCGGCCTATGGCTACACCTTC,CASSDQGAAYGYTF
TRBJ2-7,TRBV5-1,-,14,-,TGCGCCAGCAGCTTAGACGCAAATTCCTACGAGCAGTACTTC,CASSLDANSYEQYF
TRBJ2-3,TRBV7-2,-,16,-,TGTGCCAGCAGCTACAGATGGGGGGGCGGCACAGATACGCAGTATTTT,CASSYRWGGGTDTQYF
TRBJ1-6,TRBV10-1,-,13,few,TGCGCCAGCAGAGGGACCGTAGATTCACCCCTCCACTTT,CASRGTVDSPLHF
TRBJ2-7,TRBV13,-,13,-,TGTGCCAGCAGCGGTACGGGAACCTACGAGCAGTACTTC,CASSGTGTYEQYF
TRBJ2-1,TRBV15,TRBD2,16,-,TGTGCCACCAGCAGAGAAAGGGCGGGAGGGTCTGATGAGCAGTTCTTC,CATSRERAGGSDEQFF
TRBJ1-1,TRBV18,-,16,-,TGTGCCAGCTCACTACTAATAGAAGGACAAAACACTGAAGCTTTCTTT,CASSLLIEGQNTEAFF
TRBJ1-5,TRBV11-2,-,13,-,TGTGCCAGCAGCTTATCTTGGGGGCAGCCCCAGCATTTT,CASSLSWGQPQHF
TRBJ2-7,TRBV5-6,-,13,few,TGTGCCAGCAGCCAGCTTACAGGGATCGAGCAGTACTTC,CASSQLTGIEQYF
TRBJ2-7,TRBV7-9,TRBD1,14,-,TGTGCCAGCAGCTTTCGGACAGGGCTCCCCGAGCAGTACTTC,CASSFRTGLPEQYF
TRBJ2-5,TRBV7-2,-,11,-,TGTGCCAGCAGCTTATTGGAGACCCAGTACTTC,CASSLLETQYF
TRBJ2-3,TRBV7-3,-,12,-,TGTGCCAGCAGCCACTTCACAGATACGCAGTATTTT,CASSHFTDTQYF
TRBJ2-3,TRBV28,TRBD1,11,-,TGTGCCACCGACAGGGGAGATACGCAGTATTTT,CATDRGDTQYF
TRBJ1-2,TRBV7-3,-,15,once,TGTGCCAGCAGCTTAGGGGGACAAGTAAACTATGGCTACACCTTC,CASSLGGQVNYGYTF
TRBJ1-1,TRBV18,TRBD1,15,-,TGTGCCAGCTCATTGAGAACAGGGGGAGGCACTGAAGCTTTCTTT,CASSLRTGGGTEAFF
TRBJ1-2,TRBV4-1,-,15,-,TGCGCCAGCAGCCAAGGGGGGCCCATAAACTATGGCTACACCTTC,CASSQGGPINYGYTF
TRBJ2-7,TRBV7-8,-,14,-,TGTGCCAGCAGCTTACGTCAGGAGATCTACGAGCAGTACTTC,CASSLRQEIYEQYF
TRBJ2-5,TRBV4-1,-,15,-,TGCGCCAGCAGCCAAGATTGGCTAGAATGGGAGACCCAGTACTTC,CASSQDWLEWETQYF
TRBJ1-1,TRBV10-3,-,13,-,TGTGCCATCAGTGAGTATCGCCTGTCTGAAGCTTTCTTT,CAISEYRLSEAFF
TRBJ1-1,TRBV7-9,TRBD1,14,-,TGTGCCAGCAGCCCAGGGGGGGTGGACACTGAAGCTTTCTTT,CASSPGGVDTEAFF
TRBJ2-3,TRBV4-1,TRBD2,15,-,TGCGCCAGCAGCCTTAGCGGGAGGGGCACAGATACGCAGTATTTT,CASSLSGRGTDTQYF
TRBJ1-5,TRBV21-1,-,19,-,TGTGCCAGCAGCAAAGGGAGGGGGCGTCTTTCCAATGTCCATCAGCCCCAGCATTTT,CASSKGRGRLSNVHQPQHF
TRBJ2-2,TRBV27,TRBD2,16,-,TGTGCCAGCAGTTTATCTTCGAGACTAGCGGTCGGGGAGCTGTTTTTT,CASSLSSRLAVGELFF
TRBJ1-2,TRBV7-9,-,13,-,TGTGCCAGCAGCTTAGCTGGGAACTATGGCTACACCTTC,CASSLAGNYGYTF
TRBJ2-2,TRBV28,-,13,-,TGTGCCAGCCACATCTCGGGGGCCGGGGAGCTGTTTTTT,CASHISGAGELFF
TRBJ1-1,TRBV7-9,-,13,-,TGTGCCAGCAGCTTAACGAGAGACGCTGAAGCTTTCTTT,CASSLTRDAEAFF